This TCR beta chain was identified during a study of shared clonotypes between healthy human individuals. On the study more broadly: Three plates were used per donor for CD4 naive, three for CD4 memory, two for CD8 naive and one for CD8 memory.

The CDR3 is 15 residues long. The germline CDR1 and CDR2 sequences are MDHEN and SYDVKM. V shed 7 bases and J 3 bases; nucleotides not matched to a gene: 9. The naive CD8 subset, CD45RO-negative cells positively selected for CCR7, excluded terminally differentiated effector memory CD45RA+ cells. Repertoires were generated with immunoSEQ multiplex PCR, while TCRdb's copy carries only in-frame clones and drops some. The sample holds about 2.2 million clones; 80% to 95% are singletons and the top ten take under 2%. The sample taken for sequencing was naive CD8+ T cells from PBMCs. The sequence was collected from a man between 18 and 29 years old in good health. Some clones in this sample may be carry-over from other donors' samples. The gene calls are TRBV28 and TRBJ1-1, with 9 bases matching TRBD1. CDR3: CASTYWTGVDTEAFF. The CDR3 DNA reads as TGTGCCAGCACCTACTGGACAGGGGTCGACACTGAAGCTTTCTTT.